This entry lists 20 T cell receptor beta chains sequenced from one sample in a study of a mutant IDH1 vaccine in newly diagnosed glioma. Time point denoted: week 35, safety follow-up. A 20-mer mutant IDH1 peptide at 300 ug was injected subcutaneously with topical imiquimod. These receptors' antigens are unknown. Assay used: immunoSEQ multiplex PCR; TCRdb lists only in-frame clones, some missing. The profile shows fewer than 30,000 clones, roughly 80% of them singletons. The sequenced sample was PBMCs, obtained from a glioma patient whose treatment included an IDH1 peptide vaccine. The source is a man aged 30 to 39 with glioma.

This clone was counted a single time. V and J are TRBV5-1 and TRBJ2-3; a possible D gene is TRBD2 (6 bases). V lost 1 base to trimming and J lost 4 bases, with 13 bases between them. This CDR3 contains 15 residues. Germline assignment: CDR1 SGHRS and CDR2 YFSETQ. This CDR3 reads CASSLFGTAADTQYF. CDR3 in DNA: TGCGCCAGCAGCTTGTTTGGGACTGCCGCAGATACGCAGTATTTT.

This chain joins TRBV6-5 and TRBJ1-1, with D hard to call. Trimming pared 6 bases from V and 5 bases from J, leaving 13 bases between. Per germline, CDR1 MNHEY and CDR2 SVGAGI. This CDR3 contains 13 residues. The CDR3 DNA follows: TGTGCCAGCAGCCGGACTTGGGAAACTGAAGCTTTCTTT. Translated, it gives CASSRTWETEAFF.

This clone was counted once. This rearrangement joins TRBV9 to TRBJ2-2; TRBD1 aligns across 8 bases. The CDR3 has 16 amino acids. With 3 bases clipped from V and 4 bases from J, the junction kept 8 bases outside the gene matches. Germline lookup yields CDR1 SGDLS and CDR2 YYNGEE. CDR3 region: CASSARDRSITGELFF. The CDR3 coding sequence is TGTGCCAGCAGCGCCCGGGACAGGTCGATCACCGGGGAGCTGTTTTTT.

There are a few counts of this clone. The chain has TRBV6-5 and TRBJ1-6; D is unresolved. Per germline, CDR1 MNHEY and CDR2 SVGAGI. The CDR3 loop spans 15 amino acids. V lost 0 bases, J lost 7 bases, and 10 bases lay in between. The CDR3 sequence: CASSYSLQLNSPLHF. Written as DNA, the CDR3 is TGTGCCAGCAGTTACTCTCTCCAGCTAAATTCACCCCTCCACTTT.

The CDR3 bases are TGTGCCAGCAGCTTGGCGGTGAACACTGAAGCTTTCTTT. This translates into CASSLAVNTEAFF. V gene TRBV5-6 combines with J gene TRBJ1-1; D gene unclear. CDR3 length: 13 residues. The V end was cut by 0 bases, the J end by 0 bases, with 3 bases between. Germline V gives CDR1 SGHDT, CDR2 YYEEEE.

The chain has TRBV15 and TRBJ2-3; the D gene could be TRBD1 or TRBD2 (6 bases each). Germline CDR1 reads LNHNV; CDR2 reads YYDKDF (reference sequence). The CDR3 loop spans 16 amino acids. V shed 3 bases and J shed 0 bases, with 13 bases lying between them. Here the CDR3 reads CATSSLQGRSTDTQYF. CDR3 bases: TGTGCCACCAGCAGCCTTCAGGGGAGGAGCACAGATACGCAGTATTTT.

The V gene is TRBV7-9, the J gene TRBJ2-3; TRBD1 aligns across 10 bases. CDR1 SEHNR and CDR2 FQNEAQ come from the germline V gene (reference sequence). V trimming: 5 bases; J trimming: 1 base; junction bases outside the gene matches: 6. This CDR3 is built from 16 residues. CDR3 bases: TGTGCCAGCAGCCCCAAAGGGACAGGGGGCACAGATACGCAGTATTTT. Its translation: CASSPKGTGGTDTQYF.

This rearrangement joins TRBV5-4 to TRBJ1-2; D possibly corresponds to TRBD1 (5 bases). Trimming removed 0 bases from V and 2 bases from J, with 8 bases in between. Germline loops: CDR1 SGHNT, CDR2 YYREEE (reference sequence). This CDR3 region has 14 residues. In DNA form, the CDR3 reads TGTGCCAGCAGCTTGGTGGGACCCAACTATGGCTACACCTTC. Translated: CASSLVGPNYGYTF.

The DNA for the CDR3 is TGCGCCAGCAGCTTGGACAGGGGAGTTTGGAGCACTGAAGCTTTCTTT. Protein product: CASSLDRGVWSTEAFF. The V call is TRBV5-1, the J call TRBJ1-1; 7 bases align to TRBD1. The V gene's germline CDR1 is SGHRS and CDR2 YFSETQ. Trimming cost V 0 bases and J 4 bases; bases outside gene matches: 9. The CDR3 loop spans 16 amino acids.

This chain joins TRBV30 and TRBJ1-5; no firm D call. The ends were cut back, 5 bases at V and 5 bases at J, with 10 bases in the middle. Germline loops: CDR1 GTSNPN, CDR2 SVGIG (reference sequence). CDR3 size: 12 residues. The CDR3 loop is CAWGEGDQPQHF. As DNA, the CDR3 is TGTGCCTGGGGGGAGGGTGATCAGCCCCAGCATTTT.

The V and J genes are TRBV5-4 and TRBJ1-1, with D perhaps TRBD1 (5 bases). This CDR3 is 14 amino acids long. V lost 1 base and J lost 2, with 9 bases in between. Germline V gene sequence: CDR1 SGHNT, CDR2 YYREEE (reference sequence). The CDR3 protein is CASSLRDGNTEAFF. Written as DNA, the CDR3 is TGTGCCAGCAGCTTGAGGGACGGCAACACTGAAGCTTTCTTT.

This chain joins TRBV9 and TRBJ1-2; a possible D gene is TRBD1 (6 bases). This CDR3 contains 16 residues. Germline-derived CDR1 and CDR2 are SGDLS and YYNGEE. V was cut by 0 bases and J by 8 bases, with 20 bases left in between. CDR3 region: CASSVDHGRGMYGYTF. CDR3 bases: TGTGCCAGCAGCGTAGATCACGGCAGGGGAATGTACGGCTACACCTTC.

In DNA, the CDR3 is TGCGCCAGCAGCCAAGATGCTAGCGCGAACACCGGGGAGCTGTTTTTT. Encoded protein: CASSQDASANTGELFF. The rearrangement links TRBV4-3 to TRBJ2-2; a possible D gene is TRBD2 (6 bases). Trimming cost V 0 bases and J 0 bases, with 8 bases left between them. Germline values: CDR1 LGHNA, CDR2 YSLEER. The CDR3 extends over 16 amino acids.

The chain is built from TRBV5-1 and TRBJ2-1; weak D call: TRBD1 (5 bases). This CDR3 comprises 12 residues. Between the trimmed V and J ends, which lost 0 bases and 8 bases, there was a span of 6 bases. The V gene's germline CDR1 is SGHRS and CDR2 YFSETQ. CDR3 residues: CASSLGGHEQFF. For the CDR3, the DNA is TGCGCCAGCAGCTTGGGGGGCCATGAGCAGTTCTTC.

This clone was detected a few times. This chain links TRBV10-3 with TRBJ1-1; 8 bases fit TRBD1. The CDR3 sequence is 14 residues long. J gave up 5 bases and V 7 bases, and 9 bases lay outside the gene matches. CDR1 is ENHRY and CDR2 is SYGVKD in the germline V gene. The CDR3 coding sequence is TGTGCCATCAAAGGGAACAGGGGGACTACTGAAGCTTTCTTT. Amino acid sequence: CAIKGNRGTTEAFF.

This clone appeared a single time. The rearrangement uses TRBV5-1 and TRBJ1-5; weak D call: TRBD1 (6 bases). Germline loops: CDR1 SGHRS, CDR2 YFSETQ. The CDR3 is made up of 14 amino acids. The V and J ends lost 3 bases and 7 bases respectively, with 14 bases between them. CDR3 sequence: CASSSGAMGQPQHF. DNA for the CDR3: TGCGCCAGCAGCTCAGGGGCCATGGGACAGCCCCAGCATTTT.

In this sample, this clone turned up once. This chain joins TRBV9 and TRBJ2-7, with 7 nucleotides matching TRBD1. In germline, CDR1 is SGDLS, CDR2 YYNGEE. This CDR3 is 14 amino acids long. V shed 0 bases, J shed 2 bases, and the junction held 2 bases outside the gene matches. This CDR3 is CASSVETGPYEQYF. The CDR3 region has the DNA TGTGCCAGCAGCGTAGAGACAGGGCCCTACGAGCAGTACTTC. Combining the CDR3 with reference TRBV9 and TRBJ2-7 gives the whole variable domain DSGVTQTPKHLITATGQRVTLRCSPRSGDLSVYWYQQSLDQGLQFLIQYYNGEERAKGNILERFSAQQFPDLHSELNLSSLELGDSALYFCASSVETGPYEQYFGPGTRLTVT.

The V gene is TRBV10-3, the J gene TRBJ2-5, with TRBD2 matching 8 bases. Looked up from germline, CDR1 is ENHRY and CDR2 is SYGVKD. The J segment lost 4 bases and the V segment lost 11 bases, leaving 15 bases of the junction unmatched. The CDR3 sequence is 15 residues long. In DNA form, the CDR3 reads TGTGCCGGTGGGGCAAGCGGGGGCATCGGAGAGACCCAGTACTTC. It specifies CAGGASGGIGETQYF.

The chain combines TRBV14 with TRBJ1-4, with 9 bases that match TRBD1. The CDR3 loop spans 15 amino acids. CDR1 and CDR2 from the germline V gene are SGHDN and FVKESK. The junction had 5 bases not matched to a gene; V was cut back by 2 bases and J by 7 bases. The CDR3 sequence is CASSQITGGSEKLFF. In DNA form, the CDR3 reads TGTGCCAGCAGCCAAATAACAGGGGGCAGTGAAAAACTGTTTTTT.

The chain uses TRBV18 and TRBJ1-2, with D unclear. Trimming cost V 1 base and J 6 bases, with 18 bases left between them. CDR3 length: 16 amino acids. CDR1 is KGHSH, CDR2 LQKENI, per germline. CDR3 residues: CASSPRVDVALHGYTF. DNA for the CDR3: TGTGCCAGCTCACCACGGGTTGACGTCGCCCTGCATGGCTACACCTTC.